The 12 T cell receptor beta chains given below trace back to one sample, sequenced in a study of T-cell reconstitution after alpha-beta-depleted transplantation in children. TCRbeta library construction was performed incorporating unique molecular identifiers. TCRdb re-called the PCR reads through MiXCR, storing one row per CDR3 protein. The data show approximately 490,000 distinct CDR3 sequences, 10% seen once. The sequenced sample was PBMCs, obtained before TCRalphabeta/CD19-depleted stem cell transplant. The receptors shown here come from a child aged 2 to 10 with inherited bone marrow failure, due to receive a stem cell transplant.

This clonotype was seen at least ten times. This rearrangement joins TRBV28 to TRBJ2-1; 8 nucleotides line up with TRBD2. This CDR3 comprises 15 residues. The germline gives CDR1 MDHEN, CDR2 SYDVKM. V lost 0 bases and J lost 8; bases outside the gene matches: 6. The CDR3 DNA follows: TGTGCCAGCAGTTTATGGGAGCGGGAGATGGATGAGCAGTTCTTC. Its translation is CASSLWEREMDEQFF.

This clonotype showed up many times. The V call is TRBV12-3 or TRBV12-4, the J call TRBJ2-1; D remains ambiguous. The CDR3 extends over 15 amino acids. V was trimmed by 2 bases and J by 3 bases, leaving 11 bases between them. The CDR3 loop reads CASSLPGTLYNEQFF. In DNA, the CDR3 is TGTGCCAGCAGTTTACCGGGCACGCTCTACAATGAGCAGTTCTTC.

This clonotype was seen many times. The chain uses TRBV29-1 and TRBJ2-7; D tentatively fits TRBD1 or TRBD2 (5 bases each). The CDR3 consists of 11 residues. V was shortened by 5 bases and J by 7 bases, with 12 bases between the two germline ends. Germline CDR1 is SQVTM and CDR2 is ANQGSEA. CDR3 bases: TGCAGCGTTCCAGGGACGGAGGAGCAGTACTTC. This encodes CSVPGTEEQYF.

Ten or more counts support this clonotype. The V gene is TRBV27, the J gene TRBJ2-7; 8 bases fit TRBD1. This CDR3 region has 14 residues. V lost 5 bases to trimming and J lost 2 bases; unmatched junction nucleotides: 5. Germline lookup yields CDR1 MNHEY and CDR2 SMNVEV (reference sequence). CDR3 sequence (DNA): TGTGCCAGCAGTCGACAGGGGTCCACCTACGAGCAGTACTTC. Translation: CASSRQGSTYEQYF.

The sample holds many counts of this clonotype. The chain carries TRBV5-4 and TRBJ2-5, with 8 bases fitting TRBD2. Unmatched junction bases numbered 8, after V lost 4 bases and J lost 3 bases. The CDR3 spans 15 residues. The germline gives CDR1 SGHNT, CDR2 YYREEE (reference sequence). CDR3 amino acids: CASSQAGVIEETQYF. Here the CDR3 DNA reads TGTGCCAGCAGCCAAGCGGGAGTAATTGAAGAGACCCAGTACTTC.

This clonotype was seen at least ten times. The chain combines TRBV7-2 with TRBJ2-7; perhaps TRBD2 as D (6 bases). CDR1 is SGHTA and CDR2 is FQGNSA in the germline V gene. V was cut by 5 bases and J by 1 base, with 15 bases left in between. This CDR3 has 15 residues. The DNA for the CDR3 is TGTGCCAGCAGCCAGTACACCAGCGGGTCCTACGAGCAGTACTTC. This gives the protein CASSQYTSGSYEQYF.

This clonotype was picked up a small number of times. V and J are TRBV10-3 and TRBJ2-3; 7 nucleotides line up with TRBD1. The CDR3 has 15 residues. Trimming at V came to 3 bases and at J to 5 bases, leaving 8 bases not matched to a gene. CDR1 and CDR2 from the germline V gene are ENHRY and SYGVKD. CDR3 in DNA: TGTGCCATCAGTGAAGAGGGGGCAGGAGAAGATACGCAGTATTTT. Its translation is CAISEEGAGEDTQYF.

The DNA of the CDR3 is TGCGCCAGCAGCCTTACAACTGGGAGGTGGGCAGATACGCAGTATTTT. The encoded protein is CASSLTTGRWADTQYF. This rearrangement joins TRBV10-2 to TRBJ2-3; D may be TRBD2 (6 bases). CDR1 and CDR2 from the germline V gene are WSHSY and SAAADI. The CDR3 spans 16 residues. Trimming removed 6 bases at V and 4 bases at J, with 20 bases between.

This chain joins TRBV11-2 and TRBJ2-3, with D perhaps matching TRBD2 (6 bases). CDR1 is SGHAT and CDR2 is FQNNGV in the germline V gene. CDR3 length: 16 amino acids. V shed 3 bases and J shed 0 bases, with 13 bases lying between them. The CDR3 nucleotides read TGTGCCAGCAGCTTTGAGCTAGCGTATAGCACAGATACGCAGTATTTT. Its translation: CASSFELAYSTDTQYF.

This clonotype came up a few times. The J gene is TRBJ2-7, the V gene TRBV27; D gene uncertain. Trimming left V 5 bases short and J 2 bases short, with 16 bases between. From germline, CDR1 is MNHEY and CDR2 SMNVEV (reference sequence). The CDR3 length is 15 residues. The CDR3 DNA reads TGTGCCAGCAGTCCTCATACTTGCCGTACCTACGAGCAGTACTTC. Translating gives CASSPHTCRTYEQYF.

This clonotype was counted at least ten times. This sequence joins TRBV12-3 or TRBV12-4 and TRBJ2-1; D gene ambiguous. This CDR3 spans 13 amino acids. The V gene lost 6 bases and the J gene lost 12 bases, with 18 bases spanning the gap. In DNA form, the CDR3 reads TGTGCCAGCAGCCCTAATTCGGACGGACGGCAGTTCTTC. Translation gives CASSPNSDGRQFF.

This clonotype was found many times. This chain uses TRBV27 with TRBJ2-7, with D perhaps matching TRBD1 (6 bases). CDR1 is MNHEY and CDR2 is SMNVEV in the germline V gene (reference sequence). The CDR3 runs to 14 residues. Trimming cost V 4 bases and J 2 bases, with 12 bases left between them. The CDR3 is CASSWGTGPYEQYF. Here the CDR3 DNA reads TGTGCCAGCAGTTGGGGAACAGGGCCCTACGAGCAGTACTTC.